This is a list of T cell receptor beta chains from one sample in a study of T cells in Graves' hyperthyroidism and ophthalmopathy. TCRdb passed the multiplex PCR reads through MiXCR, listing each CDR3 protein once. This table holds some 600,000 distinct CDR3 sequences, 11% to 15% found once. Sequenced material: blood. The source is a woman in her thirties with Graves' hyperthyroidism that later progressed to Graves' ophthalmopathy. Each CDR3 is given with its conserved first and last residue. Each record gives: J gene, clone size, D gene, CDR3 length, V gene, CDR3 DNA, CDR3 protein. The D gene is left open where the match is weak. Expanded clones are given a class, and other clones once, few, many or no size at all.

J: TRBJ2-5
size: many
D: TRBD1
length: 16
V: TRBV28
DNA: TGTGCCAGCAGTTTCTCCGGGACAGGGGGGGAAGAGACCCAGTACTTC
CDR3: CASSFSGTGGEETQYF

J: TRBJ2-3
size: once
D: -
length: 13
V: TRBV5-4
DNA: TGTGCCAGCAGGCAAGGAACCGCAGATACGCAGTATTTT
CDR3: CASRQGTADTQYF

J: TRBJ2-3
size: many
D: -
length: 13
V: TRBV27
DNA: TGTGCCAGCAGTTTGAAAGGGACAGATACGCAGTATTTT
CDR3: CASSLKGTDTQYF

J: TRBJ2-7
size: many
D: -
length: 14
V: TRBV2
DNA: TGTGCCAGCAGTGAAGCGGCGGGATCCTACGAGCAGTACTTC
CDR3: CASSEAAGSYEQYF

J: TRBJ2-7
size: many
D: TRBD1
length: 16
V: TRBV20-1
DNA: TGCAGTGCTAGAGACCCACAGGGGGCGCACCCCTACGAGCAGTACTTC
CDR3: CSARDPQGAHPYEQYF

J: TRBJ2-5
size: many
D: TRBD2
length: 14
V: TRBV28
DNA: TGTGCCAGCATATTGCGCGGGAGAAAAGGGCCCCAGTACTTC
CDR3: CASILRGRKGPQYF

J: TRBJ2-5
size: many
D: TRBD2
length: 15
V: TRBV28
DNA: TGTGCCAGCAAGTTGTCTAGCGGGAGATTAGAGACCCAGTACTTC
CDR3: CASKLSSGRLETQYF

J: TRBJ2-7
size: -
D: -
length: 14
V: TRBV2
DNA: TGTGCCAGCAGTGATCGGGGACGGCTATACGAGCAGTACTTC
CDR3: CASSDRGRLYEQYF

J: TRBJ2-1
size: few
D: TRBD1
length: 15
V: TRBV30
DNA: TGTGCCTGGAGCTTCCTGGGACAGCCCTACAATGAGCAGCTCTTC
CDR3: CAWSFLGQPYNEQLF

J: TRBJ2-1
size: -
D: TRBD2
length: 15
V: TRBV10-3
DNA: TGTGCCACGACTAGCGGGAGCGAGTCCTGCAATGAGCAGTTCTTC
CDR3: CATTSGSESCNEQFF

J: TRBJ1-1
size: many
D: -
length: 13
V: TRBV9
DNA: TGTGCCAGCAGCCCAGGACCCATAACTGAAGCTTTCTTT
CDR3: CASSPGPITEAFF

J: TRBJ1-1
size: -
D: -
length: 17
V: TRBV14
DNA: TGTGCCAGCAGCCAAGAGAAAATACCCTACCTGAACACTGAAGCTTTCTTT
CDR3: CASSQEKIPYLNTEAFF

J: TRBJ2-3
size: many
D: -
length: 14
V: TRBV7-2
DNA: TGTGCCAGCAGCTTATCAGGGTTCACAGATACGCAGTATTTT
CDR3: CASSLSGFTDTQYF

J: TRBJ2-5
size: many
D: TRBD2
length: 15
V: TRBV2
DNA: TGTGCCGGCCCTCCGGGCCTAGCGGGACAAGAGACCCAGTACTTC
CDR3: CAGPPGLAGQETQYF

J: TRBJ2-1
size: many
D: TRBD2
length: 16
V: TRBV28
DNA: TGTGCCAGCAGCTTTCCGGGACTAGCGGGAGGAAATGAGCAGTTCTTC
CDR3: CASSFPGLAGGNEQFF

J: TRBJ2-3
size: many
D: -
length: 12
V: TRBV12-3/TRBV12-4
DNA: TGTGCCAGCAGTATGGAGCGGCATACGCAGTATTTT
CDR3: CASSMERHTQYF

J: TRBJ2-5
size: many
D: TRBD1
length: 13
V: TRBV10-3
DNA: TGTGCCACAGGGGGCGCCAGGGAAGAGACCCAGTACTTC
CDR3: CATGGAREETQYF

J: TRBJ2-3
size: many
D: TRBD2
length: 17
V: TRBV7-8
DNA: TGTGCCAGCAGCTTTCTAGCGGGGCCTTCCAGGACAGATACGCAGTATTTT
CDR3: CASSFLAGPSRTDTQYF

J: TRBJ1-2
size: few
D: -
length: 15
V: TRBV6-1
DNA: TGTGCCAGCAGTACTCCGGGGGGGGAGGGCTATGGCTACACCTTC
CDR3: CASSTPGGEGYGYTF

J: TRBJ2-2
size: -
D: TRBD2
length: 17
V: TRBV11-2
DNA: TGTGCCAGCAGCTTTCGGACTAGCGGGAGGATTACCGGGGAGCTGTTTTTT
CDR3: CASSFRTSGRITGELFF

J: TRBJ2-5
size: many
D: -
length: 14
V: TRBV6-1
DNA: TGTGCCAGCACCGCCGGGACCTTAGGGGAGACCCAGTACTTC
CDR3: CASTAGTLGETQYF

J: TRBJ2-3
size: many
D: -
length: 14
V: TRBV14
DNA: TGTGCCAGCAGCCAAGCTGAATCTATCGGGGCGCAGTATTTT
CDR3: CASSQAESIGAQYF

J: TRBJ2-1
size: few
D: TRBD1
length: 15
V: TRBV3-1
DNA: TGTGCCAGCAGCTGGGGACAGGGTCCCTACAATGAGCAGTTCTTC
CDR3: CASSWGQGPYNEQFF

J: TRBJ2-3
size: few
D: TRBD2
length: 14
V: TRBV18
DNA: TGTGCCAGCTCACCCATTAGCGGGAGCCCTACGCAGTATTTT
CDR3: CASSPISGSPTQYF

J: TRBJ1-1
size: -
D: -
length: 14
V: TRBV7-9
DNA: TGTGCCAGCAGCTCGGGTTCGGGCAACACTGAAGCTTTCTTT
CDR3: CASSSGSGNTEAFF

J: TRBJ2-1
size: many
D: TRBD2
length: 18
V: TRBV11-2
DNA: TGTGCCAGCAGCACGGGACTAGCGGGAGGGCCGGTGTTAAGTGAGCAGTTCTTC
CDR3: CASSTGLAGGPVLSEQFF

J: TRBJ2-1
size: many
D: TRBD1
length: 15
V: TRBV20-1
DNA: TGCAGTGCTAGAGATCAACAGGGGGCATTCTATGAGCAGTTCTTC
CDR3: CSARDQQGAFYEQFF

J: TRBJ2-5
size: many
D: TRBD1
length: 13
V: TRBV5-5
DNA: TGTGCCAGCAGTCGACAGGGCAGGGAGACCCAGTACTTC
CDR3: CASSRQGRETQYF

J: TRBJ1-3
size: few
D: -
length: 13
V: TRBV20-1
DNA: TGCAGTGCTAGACGGGACCCTGGGGACACCATATATTTT
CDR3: CSARRDPGDTIYF

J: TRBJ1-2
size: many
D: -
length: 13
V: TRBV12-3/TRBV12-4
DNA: TGTGCCAGCAGTTTAACAGAAAACTATGGCTACACCTTC
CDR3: CASSLTENYGYTF

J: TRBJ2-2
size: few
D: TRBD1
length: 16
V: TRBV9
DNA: TGTGCCAGCAGCGTACGACAGGGGGCTGGCACCGGGGAGCTGTTTTTT
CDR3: CASSVRQGAGTGELFF

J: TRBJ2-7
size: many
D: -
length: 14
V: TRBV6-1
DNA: TGTGCCAGCAGTCATCTTAGCGGCTCCTACGAGCAGTACTTC
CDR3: CASSHLSGSYEQYF

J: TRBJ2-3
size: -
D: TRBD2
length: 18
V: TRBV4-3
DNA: TGCGCCAGCAGCCAAGATGGGCCGGGACTAGGGCTGACAGATACGCAGTATTTT
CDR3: CASSQDGPGLGLTDTQYF

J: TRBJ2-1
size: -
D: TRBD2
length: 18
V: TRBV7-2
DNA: TGCGCCAGCAGCCAAACCGCGCAAGCGGGAGAGGTCCACAATGAGCAGTTCTTC
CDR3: CASSQTAQAGEVHNEQFF

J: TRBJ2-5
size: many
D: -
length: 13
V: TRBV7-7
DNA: TGTGCTAGCAGCTTGCTCAATGTGGAGACCCAGTACTTC
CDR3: CASSLLNVETQYF

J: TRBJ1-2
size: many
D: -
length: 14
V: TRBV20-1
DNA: TGCAGTGCTTCAGATACCCCAGGTTCCTATGGCTACACCTTC
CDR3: CSASDTPGSYGYTF

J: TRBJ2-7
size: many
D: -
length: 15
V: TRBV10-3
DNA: TGTGCCATCAGTGAGTCAGCAGCCAGGGAGGACGAGCAGTACTTC
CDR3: CAISESAAREDEQYF

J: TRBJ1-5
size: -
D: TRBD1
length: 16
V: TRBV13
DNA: TGTGCCAGCAGCTTAAGGACAGGCGTTACCGGTCAGCCCCAGCATTTT
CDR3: CASSLRTGVTGQPQHF

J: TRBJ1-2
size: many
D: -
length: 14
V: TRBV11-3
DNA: TGTGCCAGCAGCCTACAGGAAAGCCTACATGGCTACACCTTC
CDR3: CASSLQESLHGYTF

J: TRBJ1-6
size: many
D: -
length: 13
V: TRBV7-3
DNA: TGTGCCACTGCGGACAGTCGAGATTCACCCCTCCACTTT
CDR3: CATADSRDSPLHF

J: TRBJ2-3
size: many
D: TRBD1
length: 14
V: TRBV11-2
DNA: TGTGCCAGCAGTTGGGACAGCCGCACAGATACGCAGTATTTT
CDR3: CASSWDSRTDTQYF

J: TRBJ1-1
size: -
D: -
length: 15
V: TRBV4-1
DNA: TGCGCCAGCAGCCAAGATTCCGGACAGCGAACTGAAGCTTTCTTT
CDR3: CASSQDSGQRTEAFF

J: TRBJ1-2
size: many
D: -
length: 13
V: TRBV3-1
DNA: TGTGCCAGCAGCCATACCATAGGGGATGGCTACACCTTC
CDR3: CASSHTIGDGYTF

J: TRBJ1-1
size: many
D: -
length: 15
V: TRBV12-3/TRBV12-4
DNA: TGTGCCAGCAGACCCGGTTGGGGGGTAGACACTGAAGCTTTCTTT
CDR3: CASRPGWGVDTEAFF

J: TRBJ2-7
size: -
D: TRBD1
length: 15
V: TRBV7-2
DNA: TGTGCCAGCAGCCTAACGACAGGGGCTTCGTACGAGCAGTACTTC
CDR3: CASSLTTGASYEQYF

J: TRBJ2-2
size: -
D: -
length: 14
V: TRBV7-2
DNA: TGTGCCAGCAGCCCCAAAACGAACACCGGGGAGCTGTTTTTT
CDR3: CASSPKTNTGELFF

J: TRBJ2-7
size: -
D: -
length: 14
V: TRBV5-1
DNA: TGCGCCAGCAGCTTCAACAGGGACTCCTACGAGCAGTACTTC
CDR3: CASSFNRDSYEQYF

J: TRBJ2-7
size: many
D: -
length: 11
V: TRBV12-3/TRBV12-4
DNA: TGTGCCAGCAGTTTAGCCCTCGAGCAGTACTTC
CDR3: CASSLALEQYF

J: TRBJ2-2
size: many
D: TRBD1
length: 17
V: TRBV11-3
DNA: TGTGCCAGCAGTCGACTGGACAGGGATGAGATTACCGGGGAGCTGTTTTTT
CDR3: CASSRLDRDEITGELFF

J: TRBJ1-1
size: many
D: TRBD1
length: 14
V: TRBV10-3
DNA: TGTGCCATCAGTGAGTTCGACAGGGAAACTGAAGCTTTCTTT
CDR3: CAISEFDRETEAFF

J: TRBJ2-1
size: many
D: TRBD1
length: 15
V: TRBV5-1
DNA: TGCGCCAGCAGCCCCGGGACAGGGTGGTACAATGAGCAGTTCTTC
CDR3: CASSPGTGWYNEQFF

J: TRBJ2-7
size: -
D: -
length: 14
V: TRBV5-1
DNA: TGCGCCAGTCCACCATCGGAGGGAGGATACGAGCAGTACTTC
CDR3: CASPPSEGGYEQYF

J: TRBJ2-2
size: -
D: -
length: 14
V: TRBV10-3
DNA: TGTGCCATCAGTTCGGGACTCCTCACCGGGGAGCTGTTTTTT
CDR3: CAISSGLLTGELFF

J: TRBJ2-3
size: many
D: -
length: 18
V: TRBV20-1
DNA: TGCAGTGCTAGAGATCGACTGGTAGCAACCCTTAAAGCAGATACGCAGTATTTT
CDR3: CSARDRLVATLKADTQYF

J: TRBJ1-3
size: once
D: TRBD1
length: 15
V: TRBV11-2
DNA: TGTGCCAGCAGCTCAGGGGGGGACACTGGAAACACCATATATTTT
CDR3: CASSSGGDTGNTIYF

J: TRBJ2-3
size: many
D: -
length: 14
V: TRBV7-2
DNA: TGTGCCAGCAGCTTCTATCCGAGCACAGATACGCAGTATTTT
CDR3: CASSFYPSTDTQYF

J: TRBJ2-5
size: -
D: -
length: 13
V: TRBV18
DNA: TGTGCCAGCTCACCTACCCATCCCGAGACCCAGTACTTC
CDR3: CASSPTHPETQYF

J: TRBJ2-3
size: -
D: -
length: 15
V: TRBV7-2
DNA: TGTGCCAGCAGCCTGCCCACTTCTAGCACAGATACGCAGTATTTT
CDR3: CASSLPTSSTDTQYF

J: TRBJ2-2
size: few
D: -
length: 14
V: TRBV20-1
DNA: TGCAGTGCTAGTGGTCTAGACTACACCGGGGAGCTGTTTTTT
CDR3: CSASGLDYTGELFF

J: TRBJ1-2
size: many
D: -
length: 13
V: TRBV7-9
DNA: TGTGCCAGCACCCAGGCTATGAACTATGGCTACACCTTC
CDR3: CASTQAMNYGYTF